One sample yielded the 25 T cell receptor beta chains listed below, sequenced in a study of T cells after yellow fever vaccination. TCRdb processed the 5' RACE reads anew with MiXCR; each CDR3 protein has one entry. The sample yields around 310,000 distinct CDR3 sequences, approximately 4% seen once. Sequenced material: PBMCs, taken 15 days after the yellow fever booster vaccination. Every receptor here comes from a man younger than 35 who received the YFV17D yellow fever vaccine.

This clonotype was counted ten times or more. V and J are TRBV7-9 and TRBJ2-1; D not certain. The V end lost 1 base, the J end lost 6 bases, and 10 bases lay between the germline ends. The CDR3 is 14 amino acids. Germline lookup yields CDR1 SEHNR and CDR2 FQNEAQ (reference sequence). Here the CDR3 DNA reads TGTGCCAGCAGCTTAGAGCCGTTTCGCAATGAGCAGTTCTTC. This translates into CASSLEPFRNEQFF. The full variable domain, rest sourced from reference TRBV7-9 and TRBJ2-1, is DTGVSQNPRHKITKRGQNVTFRCDPISEHNRLYWYRQTLGQGPEFLTYFQNEAQLEKSRLLSDRFSAERPKGSFSTLEIQRTEQGDSAMYLCASSLEPFRNEQFFGPGTRLTVL.

This clonotype was observed a handful of times. The chain is built from TRBV6-5 and TRBJ2-2; TRBD1 matches 8 bases. The CDR3 has 19 residues. CDR1 and CDR2 from the germline V gene are MNHEY and SVGAGI. Trimming at V came to 2 bases and at J to 5 bases, leaving 16 bases not matched to a gene. In DNA form, the CDR3 reads TGTGCCAGCAGTTACCATTCTGACAGGGGCGTAGTGGGGACCGGGGAGCTGTTTTTT. Translating gives CASSYHSDRGVVGTGELFF.

This clonotype was recorded a few times. V gene TRBV7-2 combines with J gene TRBJ2-7, with a weak D call TRBD1 (6 bases). CDR1 and CDR2 from the germline V gene are SGHTA and FQGNSA. The germline V and J ends were trimmed by 5 bases and 5 bases, with 10 bases remaining between them. CDR3 length equals 12 residues. The CDR3 region is CASSHGQNEQYF. Written as DNA, the CDR3 is TGTGCCAGCAGCCATGGACAGAACGAGCAGTACTTC.

V usage is TRBV18 and J usage is TRBJ2-2; D is uncertain. Germline V gives CDR1 KGHSH, CDR2 LQKENI. The CDR3 runs to 14 residues. Trimming took off 1 base at V and 5 bases at J, with 8 bases between the two ends. CDR3 sequence: CASSPRHGTGELFF. As DNA, the CDR3 is TGTGCCAGCTCACCACGTCATGGGACCGGGGAGCTGTTTTTT.

The chain couples TRBV4-1 to TRBJ2-3, with a weak D call TRBD1 (6 bases). Germline values: CDR1 MGHRA, CDR2 YSYEKL. This CDR3 comprises 17 residues. Deletions cut 0 bases from V and 2 bases from J, with 15 bases between. CDR3 in DNA: TGCGCCAGCAGCCAAGAGCCCGGACAGCCGGTCACAGATACGCAGTATTTT. This codes for CASSQEPGQPVTDTQYF.

A few counts support this clonotype. The V call is TRBV7-9, the J call TRBJ1-4; D is ambiguous. CDR3 length equals 13 residues. V lost 5 bases, J lost 7 bases, and 11 bases lay in between. Per the germline V gene, CDR1 is SEHNR and CDR2 is FQNEAQ (reference sequence). Here the CDR3 reads CASSVNPGEKLFF. As DNA, the CDR3 is TGTGCCAGCAGCGTAAATCCGGGTGAAAAACTGTTTTTT.

This clonotype has ten or more counts. V and J are TRBV7-6 and TRBJ2-5; D unresolved. Trimming pared 5 bases from V and 6 bases from J, leaving 16 bases between. CDR1 and CDR2 (germline): SGHVS, FNYEAQ. The CDR3 is 14 residues long. CDR3 sequence: CASSPPLPGQTQYF. DNA of the CDR3: TGTGCCAGCAGCCCCCCCCTACCGGGTCAGACCCAGTACTTC.

This clonotype was observed a few times. V and J are TRBV2 and TRBJ2-1, with TRBD2 as a possible D gene (6 bases). Trimming removed 0 bases from V and 9 bases from J, with 9 bases in between. This CDR3 has 13 amino acids. Germline loops: CDR1 SNHLY, CDR2 FYNNEI. CDR3 amino acids: CASSEAWGGEQFF. CDR3 in DNA: TGTGCCAGCAGTGAAGCTTGGGGAGGTGAGCAGTTCTTC.

This clonotype was observed a few times. The CDR3 loop is CASSLADRGVFTGELFF. In nucleotides, the CDR3 is TGTGCCAGCAGCTTAGCCGACAGGGGTGTTTTTACCGGGGAGCTGTTTTTT. V and J are TRBV11-2 and TRBJ2-2, with 8 bases identical to TRBD1. J gave up 5 bases and V 1 base, and 9 bases lay outside the gene matches. The CDR3 consists of 17 residues. The V gene's germline CDR1 is SGHAT and CDR2 FQNNGV.

The chain has TRBV3-1 and TRBJ1-1, with D possibly TRBD1 on 5 matching bases. V was trimmed by 3 bases and J by 4 bases, leaving 6 bases between them. Germline CDR1 and CDR2: LGHDT and YNNKEL (reference sequence). This CDR3 is built from 12 residues. CDR3 region: CASSHRVTEAFF. CDR3 DNA: TGTGCCAGCAGCCACAGGGTCACTGAAGCTTTCTTT. Variable domain in full (rest from reference TRBV3-1 and TRBJ1-1): DTAVSQTPKYLVTQMGNDKSIKCEQNLGHDTMYWYKQDSKKFLKIMFSYNNKELIINETVPNRFSPKSPDKAHLNLHINSLELGDSAVYFCASSHRVTEAFFGQGTRLTVV.

This clonotype was seen many times. The V and J genes are TRBV3-1 and TRBJ1-2, with D unresolved. The CDR3 has 14 residues. CDR1 and CDR2 (germline): LGHDT, YNNKEL (reference sequence). Deletions cut 1 base from V and 7 bases from J, with 13 bases between. The CDR3: CASSQVWREGGYTF. The DNA for the CDR3 is TGTGCCAGCAGCCAAGTATGGAGGGAAGGTGGCTACACCTTC. The full variable domain, completed using reference TRBV3-1 and TRBJ1-2, is DTAVSQTPKYLVTQMGNDKSIKCEQNLGHDTMYWYKQDSKKFLKIMFSYNNKELIINETVPNRFSPKSPDKAHLNLHINSLELGDSAVYFCASSQVWREGGYTFGSGTRLTVV.

This clonotype was counted ten times or more. This rearrangement joins TRBV12-3 or TRBV12-4 to TRBJ1-5; TRBD1 is a possible D gene (6 bases). V was cut by 5 bases and J by 0 bases, with 11 bases left in between. The CDR3 length is 15 residues. CDR3 amino acids: CASSLHRASNQPQHF. The CDR3 coding sequence is TGTGCCAGCAGTCTCCACAGGGCTAGCAATCAGCCCCAGCATTTT.

This clonotype was counted ten times or more. This chain links TRBV20-1 with TRBJ1-4; 10 bases align to TRBD1. CDR3 length: 14 residues. V trimming: 6 bases; J trimming: 5 bases; junction bases outside the gene matches: 6. Germline V gives CDR1 DFQATT, CDR2 SNEGSKA (reference sequence). DNA of the CDR3: TGCAGTGCGGAGTCGACAGGGGGCAATGAAAAACTGTTTTTT. This sequence encodes CSAESTGGNEKLFF.

Only a few counts were recorded for this clonotype. J is TRBJ1-1 and V is TRBV4-1; D is possibly TRBD1 (5 bases). This CDR3 comprises 16 residues. Germline CDR1 reads MGHRA; CDR2 reads YSYEKL. V lost 0 bases, J lost 6 bases, and 17 bases lay in between. Here the CDR3 DNA reads TGCGCCAGCAGCCAAGAGTTGGGAGGCCGGGGGGCTGAAGCTTTCTTT. Protein: CASSQELGGRGAEAFF.

This clonotype was recorded a few times. The chain links TRBV29-1 to TRBJ1-3, with 8 positions matching TRBD1. The CDR3 sequence is 14 residues long. Germline lookup yields CDR1 SQVTM and CDR2 ANQGSEA. Unmatched junction bases numbered 6, after V lost 6 bases and J lost 2 bases. This CDR3 is CSVPGTGTGNTIYF. The CDR3, as DNA: TGCAGCGTCCCGGGGACAGGTACTGGAAACACCATATATTTT. Combining the CDR3 with reference TRBV29-1 and TRBJ1-3 gives the whole variable domain SAVISQKPSRDICQRGTSLTIQCQVDSQVTMMFWYRQQPGQSLTLIATANQGSEATYESGFVIDKFPISRPNLTFSTLTVSNMSPEDSSIYLCSVPGTGTGNTIYFGEGSWLTVV.

In its sample, this clonotype was seen many times. This rearrangement joins TRBV4-3 to TRBJ2-2, with 10 bases identical to TRBD2. Losses at the gene ends were 0 bases for V and 3 bases for J; bases not matched to a gene: 7. This CDR3 has 18 residues. Germline values: CDR1 LGHNA, CDR2 YSLEER. The CDR3 coding sequence is TGCGCCAGCAGCCAAGATATACTGCTAGCGGGGGACACCGGGGAGCTGTTTTTT. Its protein is CASSQDILLAGDTGELFF.

This clonotype was seen repeatedly, ten times or more. The CDR3 nucleotides read TGTGCCAGCAGTCTAGCGGGGGGCCGTACCGGGGAGCTGTTTTTT. Protein product: CASSLAGGRTGELFF. The chain uses TRBV7-9 and TRBJ2-2; 11 nucleotides match TRBD2. V shed 6 bases and J 5 bases; nucleotides not matched to a gene: 5. Germline values: CDR1 SEHNR, CDR2 FQNEAQ (reference sequence). The CDR3 loop spans 15 amino acids.

This clonotype was counted only a few times. The chain couples TRBV6-5 to TRBJ1-2; TRBD1 is a possible D gene (6 bases). Looked up from germline, CDR1 is MNHEY and CDR2 is SVGAGI. The CDR3 sequence is 14 residues long. V was clipped by 5 bases and J by 8 bases, with 18 bases between them. CDR3 DNA: TGTGCCAGCAGTCTAAGACAGGCCGGGGGAGGCTACACCTTC. Amino acid sequence: CASSLRQAGGGYTF.

This chain connects TRBV5-6 to TRBJ1-2, with 9 bases that match TRBD1. With 3 bases clipped from V and 6 bases from J, the junction kept 0 bases outside the gene matches. CDR3 size: 12 residues. CDR1 is SGHDT, CDR2 YYEEEE, per germline. The CDR3 nucleotides are TGTGCCAGCAGCTGGGACAGGGATGGCTACACCTTC. Translating it yields CASSWDRDGYTF.

The gene calls are TRBV7-9 and TRBJ2-6; no definite D call. The CDR3 contains 14 residues. Trimming pared 5 bases from V and 1 base from J, leaving 6 bases between. Germline values: CDR1 SEHNR, CDR2 FQNEAQ (reference sequence). The CDR3 sequence is CASSPVSGANVLTF. The CDR3 region has the DNA TGTGCCAGCAGCCCGGTGTCTGGGGCCAACGTCCTGACTTTC.

The chain employs TRBV20-1 and TRBJ2-7, with 9 bases identical to TRBD1. Germline values: CDR1 DFQATT, CDR2 SNEGSKA (reference sequence). This CDR3 region has 14 residues. Trimming removed 0 bases from V and 5 bases from J; junction bases left unmatched: 5. CDR3 in amino acids: CSARDPYRGHEQYV. CDR3 nucleotides: TGCAGTGCTAGAGACCCTTACAGGGGGCACGAGCAGTACGTC.

This clonotype was observed at least ten times. The rearrangement uses TRBV12-3 or TRBV12-4 and TRBJ2-7; D gene uncertain. Between the trimmed V and J ends, which lost 3 bases and 5 bases, there was a span of 8 bases. The CDR3 has 12 residues. In DNA, the CDR3 is TGTGCCAGCAGTTTGAGAGCAAACGAGCAGTACTTC. Amino acid sequence: CASSLRANEQYF.

This clonotype was found many times. The J gene is TRBJ2-3, the V gene TRBV5-1, with TRBD2 matching over 15 bases. This CDR3 region has 17 residues. Germline V gene lookup returns CDR1 SGHRS and CDR2 YFSETQ. V dropped 2 bases and J dropped 5; count of bases not matched to a gene: 6. In nucleotides, the CDR3 is TGCGCCAGCAGCTTCGGACTAGCGGGGGGGCCCTTAGATACGCAGTATTTT. Translated: CASSFGLAGGPLDTQYF.

The chain has TRBV5-1 and TRBJ1-3, with unresolved D. Germline CDR1 reads SGHRS; CDR2 reads YFSETQ. CDR3 length: 15 residues. The V gene lost 3 bases and the J gene lost 6 bases, with 16 bases spanning the gap. CDR3 region: CASSSMGPWQNTIYF. The CDR3 DNA reads as TGCGCCAGCAGCTCCATGGGCCCGTGGCAAAACACCATATATTTT.

The rearrangement uses TRBV5-1 and TRBJ1-4; perhaps TRBD1 as D (5 bases). V lost 0 bases to trimming and J lost 3 bases, with 15 bases between them. Per the germline V gene, CDR1 is SGHRS and CDR2 is YFSETQ. The CDR3 consists of 17 residues. CDR3 sequence: CASSLGVSGPPNEKLFF. The CDR3 DNA is TGCGCCAGCAGCTTGGGGGTGTCGGGGCCACCTAATGAAAAACTGTTTTTT.